The 15 T cell receptor beta chains below come from one sample, sequenced in a study of T cell repertoires in cytomegalovirus infection. TCRdb re-called the reads through MiXCR, storing one row per CDR3 protein. The sample has about 330,000 distinct CDR3 sequences; roughly 34% are singletons. Their recognized antigens are unknown. Sequencing was performed on cultured PBMCs, taken from culture after CMV antigen stimulation. These receptors originate from a human donor in good health (CMV status not recorded). Some clones in this sample may be carry-over from other donors' samples.

This chain links TRBV29-1 with TRBJ2-7; D gene unclear. Deletions cut 7 bases from V and 0 bases from J, with 16 bases between. Germline V gene lookup returns CDR1 SQVTM and CDR2 ANQGSEA. The CDR3 is 14 residues long. The CDR3 DNA reads as TGCAGCGCCCTGTCGGGCGGATCCTCCTACGAGCAGTACTTC. Amino acids: CSALSGGSSYEQYF.

This clonotype was observed a handful of times. The V call is TRBV11-2, the J call TRBJ2-7; 10 nucleotides align to TRBD1. The CDR3 runs to 16 residues. Germline-derived CDR1 and CDR2 are SGHAT and FQNNGV. V gave up 0 bases and J gave up 6 bases; unmatched junction bases: 8. CDR3 DNA: TGTGCCAGCAGCTTAGAGGGCGGGACAGGGGTTTTCGAGCAGTACGTC. This sequence encodes CASSLEGGTGVFEQYV.

CDR3 protein: CASSPRQETQYF. Here the CDR3 DNA reads TGTGCCAGCAGCCCTAGGCAAGAGACCCAGTACTTC. This chain connects TRBV12-3 or TRBV12-4 to TRBJ2-5; D is ambiguous. V was shortened by 6 bases and J by 2 bases, with 7 bases between the two germline ends. There are 12 residues in the CDR3.

This rearrangement joins TRBV5-6 to TRBJ2-1; 11 bases match TRBD2. The germline V gene has CDR1 SGHDT and CDR2 YYEEEE. V gave up 1 base and J gave up 9 bases; unmatched junction bases: 3. This CDR3 region has 14 residues. The CDR3 region has the DNA TGTGCCAGCAGCTTGCGGCTAGCGGGAGGTGAGCAGTTCTTC. Residues: CASSLRLAGGEQFF.

This clonotype came up a few times. The chain couples TRBV12-3 or TRBV12-4 to TRBJ2-1, with TRBD2 identical over 9 bases. The CDR3 contains 16 residues. V gave up 8 bases and J gave up 2 bases; unmatched junction bases: 10. The CDR3 coding sequence is TGTGCCAGCTCCCTTAGCGGGAGCCGTCCCTACAATGAGCAGTTCTTC. Amino acids: CASSLSGSRPYNEQFF.

There are a few counts of this clonotype. The genes are TRBV7-9 and TRBJ2-4; 9 positions agree with TRBD1. Germline V gene data show CDR1 as SEHNR and CDR2 as FQNEAQ (reference sequence). V gave up 3 bases and J gave up 1 base; unmatched junction bases: 13. CDR3 size: 19 residues. The CDR3 DNA reads as TGTGCCAGCAGCTTCCGGGACAGGGAATCCCCAGGGGCCAAAAACATTCAGTACTTC. This codes for CASSFRDRESPGAKNIQYF.

The genes are TRBV12-3 or TRBV12-4 and TRBJ2-1; 12 nucleotides match TRBD2. Germline trimming cut 6 bases from V and 6 bases from J; bases unmatched to any gene: 12. CDR3 length: 17 residues. DNA for the CDR3: TGTGCCAGCAGGATAGGGACTAGCGGGCTCGTTTCCAATGAGCAGTTCTTC. As protein: CASRIGTSGLVSNEQFF.

The chain recombines TRBV24-1 with TRBJ2-3; D is unresolved. This CDR3 has 13 residues. Germline CDR1 and CDR2: KGHDR and SFDVKD. V gave up 2 bases and J gave up 2 bases, with 4 bases separating them. The CDR3 loop reads CATSDYPTDTQYF. The CDR3 coding sequence is TGTGCCACCAGTGATTACCCCACAGATACGCAGTATTTT.

V and J are TRBV28 and TRBJ1-6; TRBD1 matches at 9 bases. The CDR3 has 15 residues. CDR1 and CDR2 (germline): MDHEN, SYDVKM. J was trimmed by 10 bases and V by 5 bases; bases with no gene match: 9. The DNA for the CDR3 is TGTGCCAGCAGTCCGGGGACAGGGAGGTGGTCACCCCTCCACTTT. It codes for CASSPGTGRWSPLHF.

This chain links TRBV19 with TRBJ1-6, with 7 bases aligning to TRBD1. The CDR3 contains 14 residues. Germline-derived CDR1 and CDR2 are LNHDA and SQIVND (reference sequence). V lost 9 bases and J lost 3; bases outside the gene matches: 5. Written as DNA, the CDR3 is TGTGCCAGCTGGGACAGTGGCTATAATTCACCCCTCCACTTT. Translating it yields CASWDSGYNSPLHF.

J is TRBJ1-3 and V is TRBV6-2 or TRBV6-3, with a weak D call TRBD1 (6 bases). CDR3 length equals 13 residues. Germline V gene sequence: CDR1 MNHEY, CDR2 SVGEGT. V gave up 7 bases and J gave up 2 bases, with 9 bases separating them. In nucleotides, the CDR3 is TGTGCCAGCAATCCAGGGGCTGGAAACACCATATATTTT. Its translation: CASNPGAGNTIYF.

This chain joins TRBV25-1 and TRBJ2-1; D is ambiguous. The CDR3 spans 11 residues. Germline assignment: CDR1 MGHDK and CDR2 SYGVNS. Trimming removed 7 bases from V and 8 bases from J, with 9 bases in between. The DNA of the CDR3 is TGTGCCAGCATTGGAAGGGATGAGCAGTTCTTC. Encoded protein: CASIGRDEQFF.

This clonotype was counted at least ten times. The gene calls are TRBV7-2 and TRBJ2-7; the D is unclear. This CDR3 region has 15 residues. V lost 0 bases and J lost 0, with 9 bases in between. The germline gives CDR1 SGHTA, CDR2 FQGNSA. CDR3 in amino acids: CASSLALLSSYEQYF. For the CDR3, the DNA is TGTGCCAGCAGCTTAGCTCTCCTGAGCTCCTACGAGCAGTACTTC.

The chain carries TRBV7-2 and TRBJ2-5, with D tentatively TRBD2 (6 bases). Germline V lookup: CDR1 SGHTA, CDR2 FQGNSA. The V end was cut by 5 bases, the J end by 7 bases, with 14 bases between. This CDR3 contains 13 residues. The CDR3 protein is CASSPRPEGTQYF. The CDR3 coding sequence is TGTGCCAGCAGCCCAAGACCGGAGGGGACCCAGTACTTC.

Comment on this clonotype: This may come from a read error, since a much larger clone is one base off. CDR3 sequence reads: CASSTQGETKAFF. In DNA form, the CDR3 reads TGTGCCAGCAGCACACAGGGAGAGACTAAAGCTTTCTTT. The V gene is TRBV7-2, the J gene TRBJ1-1, with D possibly being TRBD1 (6 bases). Trimming removed 5 bases from V and 9 bases from J, with 16 bases in between. This CDR3 contains 13 residues. Germline assignment: CDR1 SGHTA and CDR2 FQGNSA. Drawing the rest from reference TRBV7-2 and TRBJ1-1, the complete variable domain is GAGVSQSPSNKVTEKGKDVELRCDPISGHTALYWYRQSLGQGLEFLIYFQGNSAPDKSGLPSDRFSAERTGGSVSTLTIQRTQQEDSAVYLCASSTQGETKAFFGQGTRLTVV.